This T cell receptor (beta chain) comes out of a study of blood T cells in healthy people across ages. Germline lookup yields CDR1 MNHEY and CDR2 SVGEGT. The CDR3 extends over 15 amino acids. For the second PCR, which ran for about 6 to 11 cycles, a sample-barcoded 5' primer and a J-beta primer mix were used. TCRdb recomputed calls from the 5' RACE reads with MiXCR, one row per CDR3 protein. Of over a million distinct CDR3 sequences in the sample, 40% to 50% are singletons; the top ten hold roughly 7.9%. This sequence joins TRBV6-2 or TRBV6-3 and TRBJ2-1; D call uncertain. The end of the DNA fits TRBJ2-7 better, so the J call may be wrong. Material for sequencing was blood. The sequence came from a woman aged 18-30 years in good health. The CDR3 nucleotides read TGTGCCAGCAGCAAATACGAGGATACTTACAATGAGCAGTACTTC. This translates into CASSKYEDTYNEQYF.